This entry is about one T cell receptor beta chain. The clone's antigen remains unknown. Base qualities were left out, and no much larger clone turns up one base away. Whole blood was collected in K2EDTA tubes by collaborating institutions according to the institutions' own protocols. For TCRbeta analysis, collaborator samples were shipped as frozen whole blood, as isolated PBMCs, or as DNA extracted from either sample type. The data stem from a study of blood T cell repertoires in COVID-19 (dated by TCRdb to the early 2020s). A note on the overall study: Collaborator samples came from the United States, Italy and Spain and covered acute and convalescent phases of COVID-19. The prospective study material was composed of cDNA or gDNA derived from T cells, B-cell-depleted T cells, or PBMCs. Subjects who had been exposed to COVID-19, were actively infected with it, or had recovered from it provided the deeply sampled blood TCRbeta repertoires that made up the dataset. The repertoires were released in a freely available public database intended as a resource for research on the immune response to SARS-CoV-2. The samples were drawn from two sources: the first 160 participants of the ongoing ImmuneRACE study, and some 1,300 subjects contributed by 6 global collaborators. The sample metadata nearly always contained a de-identified subject ID, COVID-19 status, age in years and sex. Where available, HLA class I and class II types were obtained from metadata supplied by the sample provider rather than from assay-based typing.

The immunoSEQ Assay, a bias-controlled multiplex PCR, was used to amplify TCRbeta CDR3 regions from genomic DNA. From the authors' description of their analysis: The number of nucleated cells in each sample was estimated by amplification of reference gene primers within the assay. Sequence reads were collapsed and filtered to measure the absolute abundance of every unique TCRbeta CDR3 rearrangement. For each sample, productive Simpson clonality was calculated by taking the square root of Simpson's diversity index across productive rearrangements. TCRdb provides this immuneACCESS table in a form limited to in-frame rearrangements. Some clones are lacking; in checked studies, under half of them reflect an unresolved V gene, and why the rest are absent is not known. For V, J and clone size, that table is used; D and trimming come from the DNA. The sample table contains 95,000 to 150,000 clones; only one count was recorded for approximately 87% of them. The top ten hold approximately 8% of the sample.

The full study reports these points: The quantity of clinical and demographic metadata differed by source and by participant and was supplied without curation.

Trimming removed 5 bases from V and 8 bases from J; the gene matches leave 12 bases unexplained. Via the germline V gene, CDR1 is SGHTA and CDR2 FQGNSA. From the cysteine up to the phenylalanine, the CDR3 has a length of 15 residues. Of the read, only the CDR3 DNA is kept; its 45 bases are in frame from base 1. Sequencing used peripheral blood. The chain is encoded by TRBV7-2 joined to TRBJ2-1; the central 7 bases match TRBD1. This TCR was recovered from a middle-aged man with acute or convalescent COVID-19. The DNA is as follows: TGTGCCAGCAGCCAGAGACAGGGACAGATGCATGAGCAGTTCTTC. This gives the protein CASSQRQGQMHEQFF.